The 30 T cell receptor beta chains listed next were all sequenced from one sample in a study of beta chain features in type 1 diabetes. Of the isolated RNA, all was reverse transcribed, and so the sequenced material was expressed TCRB transcripts. This table comes from immunoSEQ multiplex PCR, and its TCRdb copy is limited to in-frame clones, with some not included. The sample lists 140,000 to 150,000 clones, 40% to 55% occurring once. Sequencing was performed on Tregs from blood. The origin of the receptors is a man in his late teens or twenties in good health.

This CDR3 reads CASSIGGHNSNQPQHF. CDR3 DNA: TGTGCCAGCAGTATAGGGGGACATAATAGCAATCAGCCCCAGCATTTT. The gene calls are TRBV28 and TRBJ1-5; tentative D call: TRBD1 (6 bases). CDR1 and CDR2 (germline): MDHEN, SYDVKM. With 5 bases removed from V and 0 bases from J, the gap between germline ends came to 14 bases. The CDR3 has 16 residues.

This clone was counted once. This chain connects TRBV27 to TRBJ2-1; 7 bases agree with TRBD2. CDR3 length: 16 residues. The V gene's germline CDR1 is MNHEY and CDR2 SMNVEV (reference sequence). Unmatched junction bases numbered 5, after V lost 2 bases and J lost 1 base. CDR3 in DNA: TGTGCCAGCAGTTTAAGGGAGGGGTCGTCCTACAATGAGCAGTTCTTC. This sequence encodes CASSLREGSSYNEQFF.

The chain combines TRBV15 with TRBJ1-1; maybe TRBD1 (5 bases). In germline, CDR1 is LNHNV, CDR2 YYDKDF (reference sequence). V lost 3 bases to trimming and J lost 1 base, with 9 bases between them. There are 14 residues in the CDR3. The CDR3 bases are TGTGCCACCAGCAGCGGGGGGAAGAACACTGAAGCTTTCTTT. Protein: CATSSGGKNTEAFF. Based on the CDR3 plus reference TRBV15 and TRBJ1-1, the full variable domain is DAMVIQNPRYQVTQFGKPVTLSCSQTLNHNVMYWYQQKSSQAPKLLFHYYDKDFNNEADTPDNFQSRRPNTSFCFLDIRSPGLGDTAMYLCATSSGGKNTEAFFGQGTRLTVV.

This clone was detected a few times. This chain uses TRBV15 with TRBJ2-3, with unresolved D. CDR1 is LNHNV, CDR2 YYDKDF, per germline (reference sequence). The CDR3 spans 15 residues. The V gene lost 4 bases and the J gene lost 1 base, with 12 bases spanning the gap. CDR3 residues: CATSKDGRGTDTQYF. DNA of the CDR3: TGTGCCACCAGCAAGGATGGCCGGGGCACAGATACGCAGTATTTT.

The chain combines TRBV7-9 with TRBJ1-1; D not resolved. Trimming took 5 bases from V and 2 from J, leaving 9 bases between them. Germline CDR1 reads SEHNR; CDR2 reads FQNEAQ (reference sequence). The CDR3 covers 13 residues. The CDR3 protein is CASSPGTNTEAFF. As DNA, the CDR3 is TGTGCCAGCAGCCCAGGAACAAACACTGAAGCTTTCTTT.

The rearrangement joins TRBV5-6 to TRBJ1-2; TRBD1 agrees at 9 bases. Germline V gene sequence: CDR1 SGHDT, CDR2 YYEEEE. This CDR3 has 16 amino acids. After removal of 3 bases from V and 4 bases from J, the junction contained 10 bases not matched to a gene. The CDR3 bases are TGTGCCAGCAGCTCACCGGGACAGGGAAATCTCTATGGCTACACCTTC. The encoded protein is CASSSPGQGNLYGYTF.

V usage is TRBV6-5 and J usage is TRBJ2-5, with a tentative D call TRBD1 (7 bases). Germline CDR1 reads MNHEY; CDR2 reads SVGAGI. The CDR3 sequence is 15 residues long. Trimming shortened V by 8 bases and J by 5 bases, and 21 bases separated the two germline ends. The CDR3: CASSVTAGGMETQYF. CDR3 DNA: TGTGCCAGCTCGGTTACAGCAGGGGGGATGGAGACCCAGTACTTC.

Points on this clone: The germline gene is not matched at one end of the junction; a read error may be the cause. The DNA of the CDR3 is TGTGCCAGCAGCGACCGGGACTCCGACAATGAGCAGTTCTTC. Amino acids: CASSDRDSDNEQFF. The V and J genes are TRBV9 and TRBJ2-1, with D maybe TRBD2 (6 bases). Germline values: CDR1 SGDLS, CDR2 YYNGEE. This CDR3 has 14 amino acids.

This clone was seen a few times. CDR3 residues: CSVAGTGPGGANVLTF. DNA of the CDR3: TGCAGCGTTGCCGGGACAGGTCCGGGGGGGGCCAACGTCCTGACTTTC. This chain joins TRBV29-1 and TRBJ2-6; 8 nucleotides align to TRBD1. The CDR3 extends over 16 amino acids. Per germline, CDR1 SQVTM and CDR2 ANQGSEA. The ends lost 4 bases at V and 4 bases at J; junction bases unmatched: 9.

The chain links TRBV5-6 to TRBJ2-5; no firm D call. V lost 4 bases, J lost 2 bases, and 12 bases lay in between. The CDR3 is 14 residues long. From germline, CDR1 is SGHDT and CDR2 YYEEEE. This CDR3 is CASSGVSTQETQYF. CDR3 nucleotide sequence: TGTGCCAGCAGCGGAGTCAGCACTCAAGAGACCCAGTACTTC.

This rearrangement joins TRBV18 to TRBJ2-1, with 10 nucleotides matching TRBD2. The CDR3 sequence is 18 residues long. The J segment lost 0 bases and the V segment lost 7 bases, leaving 12 bases of the junction unmatched. CDR1 is KGHSH and CDR2 is LQKENI in the germline V gene. In nucleotides, the CDR3 is TGTGCCAGCTTTACCGGTCCTAGCGGGGGCCGCTCCTACAATGAGCAGTTCTTC. Translation gives CASFTGPSGGRSYNEQFF. Drawing the rest from reference TRBV18 and TRBJ2-1, the complete variable domain is NAGVMQNPRHLVRRRGQEARLRCSPMKGHSHVYWYRQLPEEGLKFMVYLQKENIIDESGMPKERFSAEFPKEGPSILRIQQVVRGDSAAYFCASFTGPSGGRSYNEQFFGPGTRLTVL.

This clone appeared a few times. This chain uses TRBV6-6 with TRBJ1-2; 7 bases align to TRBD1. This CDR3 comprises 13 residues. Germline loops: CDR1 MNHNY, CDR2 SVGAGI (reference sequence). With 2 bases clipped from V and 7 bases from J, the junction kept 4 bases outside the gene matches. CDR3 loop: CASSYGQAAGYTF. The CDR3 nucleotides read TGTGCCAGCAGTTACGGACAGGCGGCTGGCTACACCTTC.

The chain is built from TRBV28 and TRBJ2-7; 7 nucleotides align to TRBD2. The CDR3 totals 15 residues. The J segment lost 2 bases and the V segment lost 6 bases, leaving 10 bases of the junction unmatched. Germline-derived CDR1 and CDR2 are MDHEN and SYDVKM. CDR3 sequence (DNA): TGTGCCAGCAGGGAGCCGGGACTAACTACCTACGAGCAGTACTTC. Amino acid sequence: CASREPGLTTYEQYF.

The V and J genes are TRBV2 and TRBJ2-5, with D possibly being TRBD1 (5 bases). The J call may not be correct, given that the DNA end is closer to TRBJ2-7. Germline assignment: CDR1 SNHLY and CDR2 FYNNEI. CDR3 length: 11 residues. The CDR3 region has the DNA TGTGCCAGCACCAGGGTCTACGAGCAGTACTTC. It encodes CASTRVYEQYF.

This clone was found a few times. The chain combines TRBV10-3 with TRBJ1-5; TRBD1 matches at 7 bases. CDR1 ENHRY and CDR2 SYGVKD come from the germline V gene. J lost 7 bases, V lost 5 bases, and 8 bases had no gene match. CDR3 length: 14 residues. The chain's CDR3 is CAISKGGGGQPQHF. The CDR3 coding sequence is TGTGCCATCAGTAAAGGAGGAGGGGGCCAGCCCCAGCATTTT.

The chain joins TRBV7-2 to TRBJ2-7; possible D gene TRBD2, 7 bases. This CDR3 has 16 amino acids. Germline V lookup: CDR1 SGHTA, CDR2 FQGNSA. The V end was cut by 1 base, the J end by 2 bases, with 15 bases between. As DNA, the CDR3 is TGTGCCAGCAGCTTAGTCGGTGGGCGGGGGCCCTACGAGCAGTACTTC. The encoded protein is CASSLVGGRGPYEQYF.

The chain links TRBV19 to TRBJ1-1; D gene ambiguous. The CDR3 has 14 amino acids. The V gene's germline CDR1 is LNHDA and CDR2 SQIVND (reference sequence). Deletions cut 3 bases from V and 4 bases from J, with 12 bases between. In DNA, the CDR3 is TGTGCCAGTAGTATGCGGGGTTTTCTCACTGAAGCTTTCTTT. Protein: CASSMRGFLTEAFF.

The CDR3 is CARSYRIMNTEAFF. As DNA, the CDR3 is TGTGCCAGAAGCTACAGGATTATGAACACTGAAGCTTTCTTT. This chain links TRBV5-3 with TRBJ1-1; possible D gene TRBD1, 5 bases. TRBV5-3 is marked as an open reading frame, function uncertain. The CDR3 length is 14 residues. The germline V and J ends were trimmed by 3 bases and 0 bases, with 9 bases remaining between them.

The V and J genes are TRBV6-6 and TRBJ2-7; TRBD2 agrees at 10 bases. The junction had 14 bases not matched to a gene; V was cut back by 6 bases and J by 6 bases. Germline V lookup: CDR1 MNHNY, CDR2 SVGAGI (reference sequence). CDR3 length: 16 residues. The CDR3 DNA is TGTGCCAGCAGGAGTCCTAGCGGGAGAGGGGTTCGCGAGCAGTACTTC. Protein sequence: CASRSPSGRGVREQYF.

The chain uses TRBV7-9 and TRBJ2-7, with no clear D. V lost 0 bases and J lost 6, with 9 bases in between. Germline V CDR1 and CDR2: SEHNR, FQNEAQ (reference sequence). The CDR3 consists of 13 residues. CDR3 nucleotides: TGTGCCAGCAGCTTAGCGCCTAGAAGCGAGCAGTACTTC. Translating it yields CASSLAPRSEQYF. The entire variable domain, with the rest obtained from reference TRBV7-9 and TRBJ2-7, is as follows: DTGVSQNPRHKITKRGQNVTFRCDPISEHNRLYWYRQTLGQGPEFLTYFQNEAQLEKSRLLSDRFSAERPKGSFSTLEIQRTEQGDSAMYLCASSLAPRSEQYFGPGTRLTVT.

The chain couples TRBV5-1 to TRBJ1-1; D is undetermined. The CDR3 is 15 residues long. Between the trimmed V and J ends, which lost 4 bases and 2 bases, there was a span of 15 bases. CDR1 is SGHRS and CDR2 is YFSETQ in the germline V gene. The CDR3 loop is CASSGSVSVNTEAFF. In DNA form, the CDR3 reads TGCGCCAGCAGCGGGAGCGTATCGGTCAACACTGAAGCTTTCTTT.

The chain has TRBV23-1 and TRBJ2-7; 9 bases match TRBD1. TRBV23-1 is annotated as an ORF whose role is uncertain. This CDR3 contains 16 residues. Unmatched junction bases numbered 6, after V lost 3 bases and J lost 0 bases. The CDR3 loop reads CASSHPTGGPSYEQYF. The CDR3 nucleotides read TGCGCCAGCAGTCATCCGACAGGGGGTCCCTCCTACGAGCAGTACTTC.

This clone was observed a handful of times. The chain links TRBV9 to TRBJ1-2; D remains ambiguous. This CDR3 contains 13 residues. The germline gives CDR1 SGDLS, CDR2 YYNGEE. Trimming removed 3 bases from V and 0 bases from J, with 6 bases in between. The CDR3 sequence: CASSGTANYGYTF. The DNA of the CDR3 is TGTGCCAGCAGCGGAACAGCTAACTATGGCTACACCTTC.

The V and J genes are TRBV5-1 and TRBJ2-2; D remains ambiguous. CDR1 is SGHRS and CDR2 is YFSETQ in the germline V gene. CDR3 length equals 12 residues. Trimming stripped 4 bases from V and 5 bases from J, with 6 bases between. The CDR3 here is CASSPQTGELFF. The DNA of the CDR3 is TGCGCCAGCAGCCCCCAGACCGGGGAGCTGTTTTTT.

The chain recombines TRBV18 with TRBJ2-1; D might be TRBD1 (5 bases). Trimming cost V 2 bases and J 6 bases, with 17 bases left between them. The CDR3 has 16 residues. The V gene's germline CDR1 is KGHSH and CDR2 LQKENI. This CDR3 reads CASSPLDPPRVNEQFF. The CDR3 region has the DNA TGTGCCAGCTCACCATTGGACCCCCCCAGGGTCAATGAGCAGTTCTTC.

The genes are TRBV4-3 and TRBJ1-6; D is unresolved. Germline assignment: CDR1 LGHNA and CDR2 YSLEER. V lost 0 bases to trimming and J lost 6 bases, with 9 bases between them. The CDR3 loop spans 15 amino acids. The CDR3 DNA follows: TGCGCCAGCAGCCAAGACAGGTCCCCTAATTCACCCCTCCACTTT. This encodes CASSQDRSPNSPLHF.

The chain employs TRBV4-3 and TRBJ2-5; possible D gene TRBD1, 6 bases. Germline V gene lookup returns CDR1 LGHNA and CDR2 YSLEER. This CDR3 spans 14 amino acids. V shed 1 base and J shed 9 bases, with 15 bases lying between them. Here the CDR3 DNA reads TGCGCCAGCAGCCAAGGGACAGACGTTGTAGCCCAGTACTTC. The encoded protein is CASSQGTDVVAQYF.

The chain couples TRBV10-3 to TRBJ1-5; 9 bases align to TRBD1. Germline CDR1 reads ENHRY; CDR2 reads SYGVKD. The CDR3 extends over 15 amino acids. Germline trimming cut 10 bases from V and 2 bases from J; bases unmatched to any gene: 9. CDR3 DNA sequence: TGTGCCACCCGACAGGGGGGGACAGGCAATCAGCCCCAGCATTTT. Its protein is CATRQGGTGNQPQHF.

V gene TRBV10-3 combines with J gene TRBJ1-1, with D possibly being TRBD1 (6 bases). V lost 10 bases, J lost 4 bases, and 16 bases lay in between. This CDR3 contains 13 residues. The germline V gene has CDR1 ENHRY and CDR2 SYGVKD. CDR3 coding DNA: TGTGCCAGTACAGGGAATCTGGGCACTGAAGCTTTCTTT. It yields the protein CASTGNLGTEAFF.

This sequence joins TRBV4-1 and TRBJ2-5; D may be TRBD1 (6 bases). V lost 3 bases and J lost 5, with 13 bases in between. Germline V gene sequence: CDR1 MGHRA, CDR2 YSYEKL. The CDR3 loop spans 14 amino acids. In nucleotides, the CDR3 is TGCGCCAGCAGCCATGACGTAGACAGGGAGACCCAGTACTTC. Amino acids: CASSHDVDRETQYF.